What follows describes a single T cell receptor (beta chain). Antigen unknown. The CDR3 totals 13 residues. Germline V CDR1 and CDR2: SGHRS, YFSETQ. The V and J ends lost 4 bases and 4 bases, in that order; junction bases with no gene match: 4. This sample was taken from a study of shared clonotypes between healthy human individuals. The assay was immunoSEQ multiplex PCR, and TCRdb's table has in-frame clones only and misses some. The table shows roughly 640,000 clones, with 74% occurring only once. Study observations and caveats: Tissue TCR repertoires likely differ from these blood-only repertoires. Limitation of the genetic and exposure-history diversity represented came from the few donors.

The chain links TRBV5-1 to TRBJ2-7, with 8 bases lining up with TRBD2. What was sequenced was memory CD4+ T cells sorted from blood. The sample's subset: CD45RA-negative fraction. This receptor was obtained from a woman aged 25 to 39 in good health. This CDR3 is CASSVTGGYEQYF. The CDR3 nucleotides read TGCGCCAGCAGCGTTACGGGAGGGTACGAGCAGTACTTC. The whole variable domain, filled in from reference TRBV5-1 and TRBJ2-7, reads KAGVTQTPRYLIKTRGQQVTLSCSPISGHRSVSWYQQTPGQGLQFLFEYFSETQRNKGNFPGRFSGRQFSNSRSEMNVSTLELGDSALYLCASSVTGGYEQYFGPGTRLTVT.